Below, 23 T cell receptor beta chains from the same sample are listed, as sequenced in a study of Graves' ophthalmopathy and Graves' hyperthyroidism. The TCR beta CDR3 regions underwent amplification from RNA transcripts. Following a first-round RT-PCR that used HTBI primers, a second-round multiplex PCR was carried out. TCRdb reprocessed the multiplex PCR reads with MiXCR, giving one entry per CDR3 protein. In the table there are 230,000 or so distinct CDR3 sequences, about 47% of which are singletons. The sequenced sample was peripheral blood. These receptors originate from an adult man with Graves' ophthalmopathy.

The CDR3 sequence is CATAPYQESNQPQHF. The CDR3 nucleotides are TGTGCCACCGCTCCTTATCAGGAAAGCAATCAGCCCCAGCATTTT. The J gene is TRBJ1-5, the V gene TRBV19; no clear D gene. V gave up 10 bases and J gave up 1 base, with 17 bases separating them. The CDR3 loop spans 15 amino acids. CDR1 LNHDA and CDR2 SQIVND come from the germline V gene (reference sequence).

In this sample, this clonotype turned up many times. V gene TRBV7-8 combines with J gene TRBJ1-2, with unresolved D. Germline CDR1 reads SGHVS; CDR2 reads FQNEAQ. V shed 4 bases and J shed 4 bases, with 10 bases lying between them. There are 13 residues in the CDR3. The CDR3 sequence is CASSSASPYGYTF. CDR3 sequence (DNA): TGTGCCAGCAGCTCGGCCAGTCCCTATGGCTACACCTTC.

This clonotype was seen many times. The rearrangement uses TRBV29-1 and TRBJ2-2, with 8 bases that match TRBD1. J was trimmed by 7 bases and V by 1 base; bases with no gene match: 5. This CDR3 is 14 amino acids long. Germline V gene data show CDR1 as SQVTM and CDR2 as ANQGSEA. CDR3 region: CSVEGQGADGELFF. The CDR3 nucleotides read TGCAGCGTTGAAGGGCAGGGGGCGGACGGGGAGCTGTTTTTT.

This clonotype was seen a handful of times. The V and J genes are TRBV12-3 or TRBV12-4 and TRBJ2-7; D not certain. The CDR3 has 12 amino acids. V was clipped by 3 bases and J by 6 bases, with 9 bases between them. This CDR3 is CASSFGNREQYF. CDR3 coding DNA: TGTGCCAGCAGTTTTGGCAACCGCGAGCAGTACTTC.

Note on this clonotype: Because the CDR3's place on the DNA is in doubt, the DNA is left out and the CDR3 is given as listed by TCRdb. V usage is TRBV4-1 and J usage is TRBJ2-7. Including both end residues, the CDR3 is 17 amino acids long. Germline V CDR1 and CDR2: MGHRA, YSYEKL. CDR3 residues: CASSQVAPTSSTSVGYF.

J is TRBJ1-3 and V is TRBV14, with unresolved D. The V gene lost 4 bases and the J gene lost 0 bases, with 22 bases spanning the gap. The CDR3 covers 19 residues. The V gene's germline CDR1 is SGHDN and CDR2 FVKESK. CDR3 loop: CASSPNRHPTPSSGNTIYF. The CDR3 DNA reads TGTGCCAGCAGCCCCAACCGACACCCGACACCGAGCTCTGGAAACACCATATATTTT.

The chain couples TRBV12-3 or TRBV12-4 to TRBJ2-7, with 10 positions matching TRBD2. V lost 4 bases, J lost 4 bases, and 7 bases stayed unmatched. The CDR3 covers 15 residues. As DNA, the CDR3 is TGTGCCAGCAGTTACGCTAGCGGGAGTGAGTACGAGCAGTACTTC. Translated: CASSYASGSEYEQYF.

This clonotype was seen a handful of times. V is TRBV6-5 and J is TRBJ1-1, with 7 positions matching TRBD1. Germline V gene lookup returns CDR1 MNHEY and CDR2 SVGAGI. CDR3 size: 16 residues. Trimming took 5 bases from V and 2 from J; bases not matched to a gene: 11. CDR3 DNA: TGTGCCAGCAGTAAGGGACAGCGATTCCCTAACACTGAAGCTTTCTTT. This encodes CASSKGQRFPNTEAFF.

The J gene is TRBJ2-5, the V gene TRBV7-2; TRBD1 matches 12 bases. The J call may not be correct, given that the DNA end is closer to TRBJ2-4. Germline values: CDR1 SGHTA, CDR2 FQGNSA. This CDR3 is 16 amino acids long. CDR3 in DNA: TGTGCCAGCAGCCGCAAGGGACAGGGGGCGCAGGGCATTCAGTACTTC. Translation: CASSRKGQGAQGIQYF.

The chain uses TRBV29-1 and TRBJ1-1; weak D call: TRBD1 (6 bases). V lost 0 bases and J 3 bases, leaving 8 bases between the germline ends. Per germline, CDR1 SQVTM and CDR2 ANQGSEA. This CDR3 is built from 13 residues. CDR3 sequence (DNA): TGCAGCGTTGAAGAAGGGGGGGACACTGAAGCTTTCTTT. It yields the protein CSVEEGGDTEAFF.

V usage is TRBV11-2 and J usage is TRBJ2-7; TRBD1 matches 9 bases. The CDR3 totals 13 residues. Germline V gene lookup returns CDR1 SGHAT and CDR2 FQNNGV. V gave up 5 bases and J gave up 5 bases; unmatched junction bases: 4. The DNA of the CDR3 is TGTGCCAGCAGCCCGGACAGGGGCCACGAGCAGTACTTC. Translated, it gives CASSPDRGHEQYF.

V is TRBV7-8 and J is TRBJ2-3, with 10 bases fitting TRBD1. The CDR3 runs to 18 residues. Germline V gives CDR1 SGHVS, CDR2 FQNEAQ. V trimming: 0 bases; J trimming: 0 bases; junction bases outside the gene matches: 6. CDR3 in amino acids: CASSLAMDRGASTDTQYF. The CDR3 DNA reads TGTGCCAGCAGCTTAGCCATGGACAGGGGGGCCAGCACAGATACGCAGTATTTT.

The chain has TRBV6-5 and TRBJ2-2, with D perhaps being TRBD1 or TRBD2 (6 bases each). Trimming removed 2 bases from V and 6 bases from J, with 10 bases in between. There are 14 residues in the CDR3. Germline CDR1 reads MNHEY; CDR2 reads SVGAGI. CDR3 in DNA: TGTGCCAGCAGTTACGGGGGGCCTCCCGGGGAGCTGTTTTTT. The encoded protein is CASSYGGPPGELFF.

CDR3 sequence: CASKSTGLYYEQYF. CDR3 DNA: TGTGCCAGCAAGAGTACGGGTTTGTACTACGAGCAGTACTTC. The genes are TRBV10-3 and TRBJ2-7, with unresolved D. Germline lookup yields CDR1 ENHRY and CDR2 SYGVKD. V shed 10 bases and J shed 3 bases, with 19 bases lying between them. This CDR3 comprises 14 residues.

This clonotype appeared a few times. The chain combines TRBV19 with TRBJ2-5; D might be TRBD1 (6 bases). This CDR3 comprises 14 residues. CDR1 is LNHDA, CDR2 SQIVND, per germline (reference sequence). V was trimmed by 9 bases and J by 5 bases, leaving 19 bases between them. CDR3 coding DNA: TGTGCCAGCAGGGACGGACGTCAGGGGGAGACCCAGTACTTC. This encodes CASRDGRQGETQYF.

This chain uses TRBV19 with TRBJ1-6, with D tentatively TRBD1 (5 bases). The CDR3 consists of 13 residues. Germline V lookup: CDR1 LNHDA, CDR2 SQIVND (reference sequence). The CDR3 loop is CARSGADNSPLHF. The CDR3 bases are TGTGCTAGATCTGGGGCGGATAATTCACCCCTCCACTTT.

Concerning this clonotype itself: Germline is not matched at one junction end, which may reflect a read error. This sequence joins TRBV9 and TRBJ2-7; D call uncertain. The CDR3 consists of 14 residues. CDR1 SGDLS and CDR2 YYNGEE come from the germline V gene. The CDR3 DNA reads TGCGCCAGCAGCTTGGCTGCAGCCTCCTACGAGCAGTACTTC. Amino acids: CASSLAAASYEQYF.

In DNA form, the CDR3 reads TGTGCCAGCAGCCCGGCCGGGACAAGGGAAGCTTTCTTT. It is translated as CASSPAGTREAFF. V and J are TRBV9 and TRBJ1-1, with D maybe TRBD1 (6 bases). Per germline, CDR1 SGDLS and CDR2 YYNGEE. CDR3 size: 13 residues. Trimming removed 4 bases from V and 8 bases from J, with 15 bases in between.

The CDR3: CAISLGAVNYGYTF. The CDR3 DNA is TGTGCCATCAGTTTGGGGGCAGTTAACTATGGCTACACCTTC. V is TRBV10-3 and J is TRBJ1-2; weak D call: TRBD1 (6 bases). Per germline, CDR1 ENHRY and CDR2 SYGVKD. The V end was cut by 5 bases, the J end by 1 base, with 11 bases between. The length of the CDR3 is 14 residues.

This chain connects TRBV25-1 to TRBJ1-1; no clear D. The CDR3 is 13 amino acids. The germline V and J ends were trimmed by 7 bases and 1 base, with 10 bases remaining between them. Germline values: CDR1 MGHDK, CDR2 SYGVNS. This CDR3 reads CASTPPGNTEAFF. The CDR3 nucleotides are TGTGCCAGCACCCCCCCGGGGAACACTGAAGCTTTCTTT.

This sequence joins TRBV2 and TRBJ1-2, with 8 nucleotides matching TRBD1. The CDR3 is 13 residues long. Germline V gene lookup returns CDR1 SNHLY and CDR2 FYNNEI. The trim removed 3 bases at V and 6 bases at J, leaving 3 bases unmatched. The CDR3 DNA reads TGTGCCAGCAGTGAGGCAGGGGGCGATGGCTACACCTTC. Protein product: CASSEAGGDGYTF.

This clonotype was counted between two and nine times. The chain uses TRBV10-3 and TRBJ2-5; TRBD1 is a possible D gene (5 bases). The V and J ends lost 2 bases and 2 bases respectively, with 6 bases between them. The CDR3 sequence is 13 residues long. The germline CDR1 and CDR2 sequences are ENHRY and SYGVKD. The CDR3 DNA reads as TGTGCCATCAGTGAGGCAGGGCAAGAGACCCAGTACTTC. Protein sequence: CAISEAGQETQYF.

This clonotype showed up just a few times. The rearrangement links TRBV29-1 to TRBJ1-1; D ambiguous. The CDR3 has 13 residues. V lost 7 bases to trimming and J lost 2 bases, with 14 bases between them. Germline loops: CDR1 SQVTM, CDR2 ANQGSEA. The CDR3 coding sequence is TGCAGCGCCCGGATAGACGGCAACACTGAAGCTTTCTTT. Its protein product is CSARIDGNTEAFF.